The 20 T cell receptor beta chains in this list originate from one sample, sequenced in a study of T cells in Graves' hyperthyroidism and ophthalmopathy (dated by TCRdb to about 2019). The library was generated by multiplex PCR. TCRdb names Illumina HiSeq 2000 as the instrument used. The TCR beta CDR3 regions were amplified from RNA transcripts. For the first round of RT-PCR on the TCR CDR3, the HTBI primer set was used together with the Qiagen OneStep RT-PCR kit. In TCRdb, the public reads were trimmed at Q25 with fastp and aligned with MiXCR, with productive beta chains retained. Under each unique CDR3 protein, matching rows form one entry showing the most common genes and DNA. This sample gives roughly 350,000 distinct CDR3 sequences in total; about 15% of them show up just once. The top ten clones comprise 20% to 25% of the sample. Material: blood. These receptors all come from a woman in her 30s with Graves' hyperthyroidism.

This clonotype was recorded many times. The chain has TRBV13 and TRBJ2-7, with 7 bases identical to TRBD2. The CDR3 consists of 15 residues. Germline trimming cut 3 bases from V and 5 bases from J; bases unmatched to any gene: 10. Germline V gene sequence: CDR1 PRHDT, CDR2 FYEKMQ (reference sequence). CDR3 coding DNA: TGTGCCAGCAGCTTTGGGGGAGGGCCTCTGGACGAGCAGTACTTC. Amino acids: CASSFGGGPLDEQYF.

This clonotype has more than one count but fewer than ten. This chain links TRBV29-1 with TRBJ2-1; TRBD2 is a possible D gene (5 bases). CDR1 SQVTM and CDR2 ANQGSEA come from the germline V gene. CDR3 length: 14 residues. V lost 5 bases and J lost 8, with 19 bases in between. CDR3 sequence: CSVSQDWGWDEQFF. CDR3 coding DNA: TGCAGCGTTTCTCAGGACTGGGGTTGGGATGAGCAGTTCTTC.

The rearrangement links TRBV6-1 to TRBJ1-1; D ambiguous. Trimming stripped 6 bases from V and 3 bases from J, with 14 bases between. The V gene's germline CDR1 is MNHNS and CDR2 SASEGT. The CDR3 loop spans 14 amino acids. The DNA of the CDR3 is TGTGCCAGCAGCCGAACTAACCGGGACACTGAAGCTTTCTTT. This codes for CASSRTNRDTEAFF.

This clonotype was seen more than once but under ten times. The V gene is TRBV5-1, the J gene TRBJ2-2; D may be TRBD1 or TRBD2 (5 bases each). This CDR3 has 14 residues. Trimming removed 6 bases at V and 5 bases at J, with 14 bases between. The V gene's germline CDR1 is SGHRS and CDR2 YFSETQ. CDR3 loop: CASNSGSLTGELFF. CDR3 in DNA: TGCGCCAGCAACTCAGGGAGCCTGACCGGGGAGCTGTTTTTT. Full variable domain (remainder filled in from reference TRBV5-1 and TRBJ2-2): KAGVTQTPRYLIKTRGQQVTLSCSPISGHRSVSWYQQTPGQGLQFLFEYFSETQRNKGNFPGRFSGRQFSNSRSEMNVSTLELGDSALYLCASNSGSLTGELFFGEGSRLTVL.

This clonotype appeared many times. The chain recombines TRBV5-1 with TRBJ2-3, with D perhaps TRBD2 (6 bases). Germline lookup yields CDR1 SGHRS and CDR2 YFSETQ. V lost 1 base and J lost 1, with 16 bases in between. This CDR3 spans 17 amino acids. The CDR3 loop reads CASSLSSPGRGTDTQYF. As DNA, the CDR3 is TGCGCCAGCAGCTTGTCTTCCCCCGGGAGAGGCACAGATACGCAGTATTTT.

There are a few counts of this clonotype. The J gene is TRBJ2-1, the V gene TRBV29-1; D might be TRBD2 (7 bases). V lost 6 bases and J 8 bases, leaving 11 bases between the germline ends. The CDR3 length is 11 residues. The V gene's germline CDR1 is SQVTM and CDR2 ANQGSEA. CDR3 in amino acids: CSVGRGHEQFF. CDR3 DNA sequence: TGCAGCGTGGGGCGGGGGCATGAGCAGTTCTTC.

This clonotype showed up just a few times. It is likely a read error, because the conserved phenylalanine at the end of the CDR3 is missing. The chain couples TRBV7-2 to TRBJ2-5, with D unclear. The CDR3 is 14 residues long. V was pared by 2 bases and J by 2 bases, with 9 bases between. Germline CDR1 reads SGHTA; CDR2 reads FQGNSA. CDR3 loop: CASSLPGRQETQYS. CDR3 bases: TGTGCCAGCAGCTTACCCGGGCGTCAAGAGACCCAGTACTCC.

The chain is built from TRBV5-1 and TRBJ2-1, with 9 bases fitting TRBD1. Trimming at V came to 0 bases and at J to 9 bases, leaving 10 bases not matched to a gene. The length of the CDR3 is 16 residues. The germline CDR1 and CDR2 sequences are SGHRS and YFSETQ. CDR3 DNA: TGCGCCAGCAGCTTGGATGGGGACAGGGTACGGGGTGAGCAGTTCTTC. This codes for CASSLDGDRVRGEQFF. Variable domain in full (rest from reference TRBV5-1 and TRBJ2-1): KAGVTQTPRYLIKTRGQQVTLSCSPISGHRSVSWYQQTPGQGLQFLFEYFSETQRNKGNFPGRFSGRQFSNSRSEMNVSTLELGDSALYLCASSLDGDRVRGEQFFGPGTRLTVL.

CDR3 in amino acids: CASDRDGTYEQYF. The CDR3 DNA is TGCGCCAGCGACCGAGACGGAACCTACGAGCAGTACTTC. The chain links TRBV5-1 to TRBJ2-7; the D is unclear. This CDR3 is 13 amino acids long. CDR1 and CDR2 from the germline V gene are SGHRS and YFSETQ. The V gene lost 7 bases and the J gene lost 2 bases, with 13 bases spanning the gap.

This clonotype has more than one count but fewer than ten. The CDR3 DNA reads TGTGCCAGCAGTGAATGGACTAGCGGGAGCTCTGGGGCCAACGTCCTGACTTTC. Residues: CASSEWTSGSSGANVLTF. The chain links TRBV2 to TRBJ2-6, with 13 bases aligning to TRBD2. Germline CDR1 reads SNHLY; CDR2 reads FYNNEI. V lost 2 bases and J lost 0; bases outside the gene matches: 1. The CDR3 consists of 18 residues.

In nucleotides, the CDR3 is TGCGCCAGCAGCCAAGAACCAGCGGGAGGGCGTAATGAGCAGTTCTTC. Translating gives CASSQEPAGGRNEQFF. The V gene is TRBV4-1, the J gene TRBJ2-1; 10 bases are a match to TRBD2. The V gene's germline CDR1 is MGHRA and CDR2 YSYEKL. V was pared by 0 bases and J by 7 bases, with 6 bases of the junction left unmatched. This CDR3 spans 16 amino acids.

This clonotype was recorded at least ten times. The chain is built from TRBV29-1 and TRBJ2-7; no firm D call. The CDR3 spans 13 residues. CDR1 SQVTM and CDR2 ANQGSEA come from the germline V gene. V dropped 4 bases and J dropped 0 bases, with 10 bases sitting between them. Written as DNA, the CDR3 is TGCAGCGTTGGGGCCAGGAACTCCTACGAGCAGTACTTC. Protein product: CSVGARNSYEQYF.

This clonotype showed up just a few times. This may come from a read error, since a much larger clone is one base off. As the CDR3 is not closed by the conserved phenylalanine or tryptophan, this likely results from a read error. The rearrangement links TRBV28 to TRBJ2-7; no firm D call. Germline V gene data show CDR1 as MDHEN and CDR2 as SYDVKM. With 5 bases removed from V and 2 bases from J, the gap between germline ends came to 10 bases. The CDR3 length is 13 residues. As DNA, the CDR3 is TGTGCCAGCAGTCAGGTTGTCGCCTACGAGCAGTACTCC. It is translated as CASSQVVAYEQYS.

This clonotype was observed many times. The V call is TRBV18, the J call TRBJ2-7; no clear D. V lost 3 bases to trimming and J lost 0 bases, with 12 bases between them. This CDR3 region has 15 residues. Per the germline V gene, CDR1 is KGHSH and CDR2 is LQKENI. Here the CDR3 reads CASSPGQISSYEQYF. CDR3 DNA: TGTGCCAGCTCACCTGGGCAGATTAGCTCCTACGAGCAGTACTTC.

This clonotype was detected many times. The rearrangement joins TRBV5-1 to TRBJ1-1, with D possibly matching TRBD1 (5 bases). The CDR3 is 14 amino acids. The V and J ends lost 0 bases and 3 bases respectively, with 9 bases between them. CDR1 is SGHRS, CDR2 YFSETQ, per germline. The CDR3 DNA reads as TGCGCCAGCAGCTTGGGACAGACTTACACTGAAGCTTTCTTT. It encodes CASSLGQTYTEAFF.

The chain couples TRBV12-3 or TRBV12-4 to TRBJ2-1; 10 bases match TRBD2. After removal of 2 bases from V and 7 bases from J, the junction contained 8 bases not matched to a gene. The CDR3 runs to 16 residues. In nucleotides, the CDR3 is TGTGCCAGCAGTTTACGGAGCGGGAGGGCCAAAAATGAGCAGTTCTTC. It encodes CASSLRSGRAKNEQFF.

This clonotype occurred a few times. The gene calls are TRBV6-6 and TRBJ2-1; 7 bases align to TRBD1. CDR1 is MNHNY, CDR2 SVGAGI, per germline (reference sequence). V was clipped by 0 bases and J by 0 bases; unmatched bases: 14. This CDR3 spans 20 amino acids. The CDR3 spells CASSYSLPTGAVSSYNEQFF. Here the CDR3 DNA reads TGTGCCAGCAGTTACTCACTCCCAACAGGGGCGGTGAGCTCCTACAATGAGCAGTTCTTC.

This clonotype was observed many times. The chain joins TRBV20-1 to TRBJ1-1; D remains ambiguous. Between the trimmed V and J ends, which lost 0 bases and 10 bases, there was a span of 18 bases. CDR1 DFQATT and CDR2 SNEGSKA come from the germline V gene (reference sequence). This CDR3 comprises 14 residues. The CDR3 is CSARDVGRVGVAFF. The DNA for the CDR3 is TGCAGTGCTAGAGATGTTGGTAGGGTCGGCGTAGCTTTCTTT.

This sequence joins TRBV6-1 and TRBJ2-1, with D unresolved. CDR3 length: 11 amino acids. Trimming pared 4 bases from V and 9 bases from J, leaving 7 bases between. CDR1 and CDR2 from the germline V gene are MNHNS and SASEGT. CDR3 in amino acids: CASSGVAEQFF. The DNA for the CDR3 is TGTGCCAGCAGTGGCGTAGCTGAGCAGTTCTTC.

This clonotype has only a few counts. This rearrangement joins TRBV9 to TRBJ2-1; 7 nucleotides align to TRBD2. The germline CDR1 and CDR2 sequences are SGDLS and YYNGEE. V dropped 3 bases and J dropped 2; count of bases not matched to a gene: 2. CDR3 size: 14 residues. The CDR3 loop is CASSALAAYNEQFF. CDR3 nucleotides: TGTGCCAGCAGCGCCCTAGCGGCCTACAATGAGCAGTTCTTC.